A selection of T cell receptor beta chains follows, all from one sample in a study of blood T cell repertoires in COVID-19. TCRdb's table, derived via immunoSEQ multiplex PCR, lists solely in-frame clones and lacks some. The sample shows about 34,000 clones, 93% of them seen only once. The sample comprised peripheral blood. These receptors were collected from a human donor in a cohort sampled during active COVID-19. Both conserved end residues are part of each CDR3. D genes are given only for firm matches. Size tells how often a clone was seen (once, few, many) or the class of an expanded clone, and some rows leave it out.

J gene: TRBJ1-6; clone size: .; D gene: .; V gene: TRBV4-1; CDR3 DNA: TGCGCCAGCAGCCATGGGGCCCTTACTCTGAATTCACCCCTCCACTTT; CDR3 protein: CASSHGALTLNSPLHF
J gene: TRBJ1-1; clone size: .; D gene: .; V gene: TRBV18; CDR3 DNA: TGTGCCAGCTCACCCATTGGCAGGGCGAACACTGAAGCTTTCTTT; CDR3 protein: CASSPIGRANTEAFF
J gene: TRBJ1-2; clone size: .; D gene: .; V gene: TRBV4-2; CDR3 DNA: TGTGCCAGCAGCCAAGACCGACGGAGCCGGGGCTACACCTTC; CDR3 protein: CASSQDRRSRGYTF
J gene: TRBJ2-7; clone size: .; D gene: .; V gene: TRBV12-5; CDR3 DNA: TGTGCTAGTGGTAAAGAGGTGGACGAGCAGTACTTC; CDR3 protein: CASGKEVDEQYF
J gene: TRBJ2-1; clone size: .; D gene: .; V gene: TRBV19; CDR3 DNA: TGTGCCAGTAGAAACCCGGGATCCTCATACAATGAGCAGTTCTTC; CDR3 protein: CASRNPGSSYNEQFF
J gene: TRBJ1-1; clone size: .; D gene: .; V gene: TRBV4-1; CDR3 DNA: TGCGCCAGCAGCCAAACAGCGAACACTGAAGCTTTCTTT; CDR3 protein: CASSQTANTEAFF
J gene: TRBJ2-5; clone size: .; D gene: TRBD1; V gene: TRBV7-9; CDR3 DNA: TGTGCCAGCAGAGGGTGGACAGGAGAAGTCCAAGAGACCCAGTACTTC; CDR3 protein: CASRGWTGEVQETQYF
J gene: TRBJ2-1; clone size: .; D gene: TRBD1; V gene: TRBV10-3; CDR3 DNA: TGTGCCATCAGTGTAGGGGACAGACAAAACAATGAGCAGTTCTTC; CDR3 protein: CAISVGDRQNNEQFF
J gene: TRBJ2-1; clone size: .; D gene: .; V gene: TRBV9; CDR3 DNA: TGTGCCAGCAGCCCGGCCGGGGACTCAACTAACAATGAGCAGTTCTTC; CDR3 protein: CASSPAGDSTNNEQFF
J gene: TRBJ2-7; clone size: .; D gene: .; V gene: TRBV6-5; CDR3 DNA: TGTGCCAGCAGTTACGGCAGGACCTACGAGCAGTACTTC; CDR3 protein: CASSYGRTYEQYF
J gene: TRBJ1-5; clone size: .; D gene: .; V gene: TRBV7-2; CDR3 DNA: TGTGCCAGCAGCCGCGCCACCAGGGTATGTATCCCCAATCAGCCCCAGCATTTT; CDR3 protein: CASSRATRVCIPNQPQHF
J gene: TRBJ1-5; clone size: .; D gene: TRBD1; V gene: TRBV27; CDR3 DNA: TGTGCCAGCAGAATGACAGGGGGGAATCAGCCCCAGCATTTT; CDR3 protein: CASRMTGGNQPQHF
J gene: TRBJ2-7; clone size: .; D gene: TRBD1; V gene: TRBV13; CDR3 DNA: TGTGCCAGCAGCTTACCGGGACAGGGCTCCTACGAGCAGTACTTC; CDR3 protein: CASSLPGQGSYEQYF
J gene: TRBJ2-7; clone size: .; D gene: .; V gene: TRBV7-8; CDR3 DNA: TGTGCCAGCAGCTTAGGACACCTAAGCTCCTACGAGCAGTACTTC; CDR3 protein: CASSLGHLSSYEQYF
J gene: TRBJ1-1; clone size: .; D gene: .; V gene: TRBV28; CDR3 DNA: TGTGCCAGCAGTCCAACGGGGGGGACGTACGACGGTAACCTCATTGGGGGCACTGAAGCTTTCTTT; CDR3 protein: CASSPTGGTYDGNLIGGTEAFF
J gene: TRBJ2-2; clone size: .; D gene: .; V gene: TRBV11-2; CDR3 DNA: TGTGCCAGCAGCTTAGTAGACACCGGGGAGCTGTTTTTT; CDR3 protein: CASSLVDTGELFF
J gene: TRBJ2-1; clone size: .; D gene: .; V gene: TRBV12-5; CDR3 DNA: TGTGCTAGCTCCAGGGGTGGCGACTACAATGAGCAGTTCTTC; CDR3 protein: CASSRGGDYNEQFF
J gene: TRBJ1-2; clone size: once; D gene: .; V gene: TRBV27; CDR3 DNA: TGTGCCAGCAGTATCCGGGACACCGGGGCCTCCGGCTACACCTTC; CDR3 protein: CASSIRDTGASGYTF
J gene: TRBJ2-7; clone size: .; D gene: .; V gene: TRBV7-9; CDR3 DNA: TGTGCCAGCAGCCAACTATGGGAGGAGCAGTACTTC; CDR3 protein: CASSQLWEEQYF
J gene: TRBJ2-6; clone size: .; D gene: .; V gene: TRBV29-1; CDR3 DNA: TGCTCCGTTACTGGAGACGGCTCTGGGGCCAACGTCCTGACTTTC; CDR3 protein: CSVTGDGSGANVLTF
J gene: TRBJ1-2; clone size: once; D gene: TRBD1; V gene: TRBV20-1; CDR3 DNA: TGCAGTGCTAGTTTGGACAGGGGCGTAGATACTAACTATGGCTACACCTTC; CDR3 protein: CSASLDRGVDTNYGYTF
J gene: TRBJ2-1; clone size: .; D gene: TRBD2; V gene: TRBV9; CDR3 DNA: TGTGCCAGCAGCGGAGCGGGAGGGCCAAATGAGCAGTTCTTC; CDR3 protein: CASSGAGGPNEQFF
J gene: TRBJ1-2; clone size: .; D gene: .; V gene: TRBV5-1; CDR3 DNA: TGCGCCAGCAGCTGGCTGTTTGGCTACACCTTC; CDR3 protein: CASSWLFGYTF
J gene: TRBJ1-5; clone size: .; D gene: .; V gene: TRBV28; CDR3 DNA: TGTGCCAGCTCCTTGGTGCAGGGCCGAGCCGCAAAGCCCCATTCAGAGCATTTT; CDR3 protein: CASSLVQGRAAKPHSEHF
J gene: TRBJ1-4; clone size: .; D gene: .; V gene: TRBV6-1; CDR3 DNA: TGTGCCAGCAGTGAAGGGCAGGGGATGGAAAAACTGTTTTTT; CDR3 protein: CASSEGQGMEKLFF
J gene: TRBJ2-2; clone size: .; D gene: .; V gene: TRBV3-1/TRBV3-2; CDR3 DNA: TGTGCCAGCAGCCCCAAGGACTCCTACACCGGGGAGCTGTTTTTT; CDR3 protein: CASSPKDSYTGELFF
J gene: TRBJ2-2; clone size: .; D gene: .; V gene: TRBV29-1; CDR3 DNA: TGCAGCGCCGACACGGAAAACACCGGGGAGCTGTTTTTT; CDR3 protein: CSADTENTGELFF
J gene: TRBJ2-5; clone size: .; D gene: .; V gene: TRBV14; CDR3 DNA: TGTGCCAGCAGCCAAGAGTCGACCTACTTCGGGCAAGAGACCCAGTACTTC; CDR3 protein: CASSQESTYFGQETQYF